Each of the 27 T cell receptor beta chains below was sequenced from the same sample in a study of blood T cell repertoires in COVID-19. Produced via immunoSEQ multiplex PCR; TCRdb's table is partial and in-frame only. The sample shows 40,000 to 50,000 clones, about 89% of them seen only once. The sample consisted of peripheral blood. These receptor sequences come from an elderly woman with COVID-19, enrolled during active disease.

The rearrangement joins TRBV9 to TRBJ1-1; D not certain. Trimming left V 5 bases short and J 2 bases short, with 10 bases between. Germline V lookup: CDR1 SGDLS, CDR2 YYNGEE. The CDR3 is 13 amino acids. CDR3 nucleotides: TGTGCCAGCAGTGCCGGACTCAACACTGAAGCTTTCTTT. Translated: CASSAGLNTEAFF.

The rearrangement joins TRBV19 to TRBJ2-5, with 10 bases identical to TRBD1. The CDR3 sequence is 16 residues long. CDR1 is LNHDA, CDR2 SQIVND, per germline (reference sequence). V lost 10 bases, J lost 2 bases, and 13 bases stayed unmatched. The CDR3 protein is CATRLGGTGEQETQYF. In nucleotides, the CDR3 is TGTGCCACCAGATTGGGGGGGACAGGGGAACAAGAGACCCAGTACTTC.

The sample holds one count of this clone. The rearrangement uses TRBV10-1 and TRBJ2-7; no clear D gene. Germline lookup yields CDR1 WNHNN and CDR2 SYGVQD (reference sequence). Trimming cost V 0 bases and J 1 base, with 10 bases left between them. The CDR3 runs 15 residues. In DNA form, the CDR3 reads TGCGCCAGCAGTGAGTCCGCAGGCCGATCCTACGAGCAGTACTTC. Translating it yields CASSESAGRSYEQYF.

The chain employs TRBV6-1 and TRBJ1-2, with TRBD1 identical over 7 bases. The germline gives CDR1 MNHNS, CDR2 SASEGT. This CDR3 comprises 16 residues. V shed 1 base, J shed 7 bases, and the junction held 12 bases outside the gene matches. Written as DNA, the CDR3 is TGTGCCAGCAGTGAAGAGATGACAGGGCGTACGGCTGGCTACACCTTC. The encoded protein is CASSEEMTGRTAGYTF.

The rearrangement joins TRBV29-1 to TRBJ1-1, with TRBD1 as a possible D gene (5 bases). V lost 0 bases, J lost 6 bases, and 11 bases lay in between. The CDR3 spans 13 residues. Germline V lookup: CDR1 SQVTM, CDR2 ANQGSEA. CDR3 in amino acids: CSVEDVLGAEAFF. The CDR3 nucleotides are TGCAGCGTTGAAGATGTCCTAGGGGCTGAAGCTTTCTTT.

This clone appeared once. The V gene is TRBV11-2, the J gene TRBJ2-5, with D maybe TRBD2 (7 bases). V was trimmed by 3 bases and J by 4 bases, leaving 18 bases between them. The CDR3 runs to 16 residues. Germline-derived CDR1 and CDR2 are SGHAT and FQNNGV. CDR3 DNA: TGTGCCAGCAGCTTTAGTTTTAGGGGGGGCCGAGAGACCCAGTACTTC. It codes for CASSFSFRGGRETQYF.

The chain combines TRBV10-2 with TRBJ1-2; D gene unclear. The CDR3 runs 15 residues. Germline lookup yields CDR1 WSHSY and CDR2 SAAADI. V lost 2 bases and J 4 bases, leaving 14 bases between the germline ends. CDR3 in amino acids: CASSENRVSLYGYTF. The DNA of the CDR3 is TGCGCCAGCAGTGAGAACCGGGTCAGTCTCTATGGCTACACCTTC.

This chain connects TRBV7-9 to TRBJ2-1; 12 bases fit TRBD2. The CDR3 covers 17 residues. CDR1 and CDR2 (germline): SEHNR, FQNEAQ (reference sequence). Germline trimming cut 5 bases from V and 2 bases from J; bases unmatched to any gene: 7. The CDR3 DNA is TGTGCCAGCAGCACCTGGACTAGCGGGGCAACCTACAATGAGCAGTTCTTC. Translation: CASSTWTSGATYNEQFF. Drawing the rest from reference TRBV7-9 and TRBJ2-1, the complete variable domain is DTGVSQNPRHKITKRGQNVTFRCDPISEHNRLYWYRQTLGQGPEFLTYFQNEAQLEKSRLLSDRFSAERPKGSFSTLEIQRTEQGDSAMYLCASSTWTSGATYNEQFFGPGTRLTVL.

The CDR3 reads CASSRGGDEIYEQYF. The DNA of the CDR3 is TGTGCCAGCAGCCGGGGGGGGGACGAAATTTACGAGCAGTACTTC. The chain has TRBV3-1 (or the pseudogene TRBV3-2) and TRBJ2-7; 7 bases map to TRBD2. CDR3 length equals 15 residues. CDR1 is LGHDT and CDR2 is YNNKEL in the germline V gene (reference sequence). With V trimmed by 4 bases and J by 4 bases, 10 bases remained unmatched.

This clone was detected only once. The genes are TRBV19 and TRBJ2-1; 14 bases map to TRBD2. Trimming took 8 bases from V and 6 from J; bases not matched to a gene: 3. Germline lookup yields CDR1 LNHDA and CDR2 SQIVND (reference sequence). This CDR3 spans 14 amino acids. Here the CDR3 reads CASGTSGSLNEQFF. CDR3 bases: TGTGCCAGTGGGACTAGCGGGAGCCTCAATGAGCAGTTCTTC.

This sequence joins TRBV4-1 and TRBJ2-5; 12 nucleotides agree with TRBD2. Unmatched junction bases numbered 17, after V lost 4 bases and J lost 5 bases. Germline V CDR1 and CDR2: MGHRA, YSYEKL. The CDR3 consists of 19 residues. The CDR3 DNA follows: TGCGCCAGCAGCCCAACTTTCTACGACCCTAGCGGGGGGGAGGAGACCCAGTACTTC. This gives the protein CASSPTFYDPSGGEETQYF.

The chain uses TRBV7-9 and TRBJ1-5; perhaps TRBD1 as D (6 bases). Germline assignment: CDR1 SEHNR and CDR2 FQNEAQ (reference sequence). This CDR3 spans 15 amino acids. V lost 5 bases to trimming and J lost 6 bases, with 17 bases between them. DNA of the CDR3: TGTGCCAGCAGCGGATCCGGGACATTCCGTCAGCCCCAGCATTTT. Translation gives CASSGSGTFRQPQHF.

This clone was found a few times. The rearrangement uses TRBV5-6 and TRBJ1-2; no firm D call. The CDR3 loop spans 13 amino acids. With 4 bases removed from V and 1 base from J, the gap between germline ends came to 8 bases. Looked up from germline, CDR1 is SGHDT and CDR2 is YYEEEE. CDR3 sequence reads: CASSHDNNYGYTF. CDR3 coding DNA: TGTGCCAGCAGCCATGACAATAACTATGGCTACACCTTC. The full variable domain, with the rest looked up from reference TRBV5-6 and TRBJ1-2, is DAGVTQSPTHLIKTRGQQVTLRCSPKSGHDTVSWYQQALGQGPQFIFQYYEEEERQRGNFPDRFSGHQFPNYSSELNVNALLLGDSALYLCASSHDNNYGYTFGSGTRLTVV.

This clone was picked up one time. V is TRBV6-5 and J is TRBJ2-5; no clear D gene. Germline-derived CDR1 and CDR2 are MNHEY and SVGAGI. There are 15 residues in the CDR3. Between the trimmed V and J ends, which lost 0 bases and 5 bases, there was a span of 13 bases. The CDR3 nucleotides read TGTGCCAGCAGTTACTCGGCCGTCCCGAGGGAGACCCAGTACTTC. It translates to CASSYSAVPRETQYF.

This clone was seen only a few times. The chain combines TRBV25-1 with TRBJ2-1; D is possibly TRBD2 (5 bases). Trimming left V 4 bases short and J 0 bases short, with 13 bases between. The CDR3 covers 16 residues. CDR1 and CDR2 (germline): MGHDK, SYGVNS. Here the CDR3 reads CASSGVGAASYNEQFF. CDR3 bases: TGTGCCAGCAGTGGCGTAGGAGCGGCCTCCTACAATGAGCAGTTCTTC.

This chain connects TRBV18 to TRBJ2-5, with TRBD1 identical over 9 bases. After removal of 5 bases from V and 6 bases from J, the junction contained 10 bases not matched to a gene. The germline CDR1 and CDR2 sequences are KGHSH and LQKENI. This CDR3 region has 15 residues. The CDR3 nucleotides read TGTGCCAGCTCAGATTTACAGGGGGCGCGGAAGACCCAGTACTTC. It encodes CASSDLQGARKTQYF.

V usage is TRBV20-1 and J usage is TRBJ1-5; D is unclear. This CDR3 spans 13 amino acids. Germline V CDR1 and CDR2: DFQATT, SNEGSKA (reference sequence). Trimming removed 3 bases from V and 3 bases from J, with 9 bases in between. CDR3 bases: TGCAGTGCTAGTGGGAGACTCAATCAGCCCCAGCATTTT. This sequence encodes CSASGRLNQPQHF.

This sequence joins TRBV19 and TRBJ1-1, with D maybe TRBD1 (5 bases). CDR1 and CDR2 (germline): LNHDA, SQIVND (reference sequence). V shed 5 bases and J shed 9 bases, with 28 bases lying between them. The CDR3 length is 17 residues. CDR3 residues: CASSSGAGRGTMVKAFF. The CDR3 region has the DNA TGTGCCAGTAGTTCTGGGGCAGGGCGAGGTACAATGGTGAAAGCTTTCTTT. Full variable domain (rest looked up from reference TRBV19 and TRBJ1-1): DGGITQSPKYLFRKEGQNVTLSCEQNLNHDAMYWYRQDPGQGLRLIYYSQIVNDFQKGDIAEGYSVSREKKESFPLTVTSAQKNPTAFYLCASSSGAGRGTMVKAFFGQGTRLTVV.

The rearrangement uses TRBV7-2 and TRBJ2-3, with D unclear. Between the trimmed V and J ends, which lost 1 base and 4 bases, there was a span of 12 bases. The germline V gene encodes CDR1 SGHTA and CDR2 FQGNSA. CDR3 length equals 15 residues. CDR3 in amino acids: CASSLESTRADTQYF. The CDR3 DNA reads as TGTGCCAGCAGCTTAGAAAGTACTCGGGCAGATACGCAGTATTTT.

Here the CDR3 reads CASSGQGNSNQPQHF. The CDR3 DNA reads as TGTGCCAGCAGTGGACAGGGTAATAGCAATCAGCCCCAGCATTTT. This rearrangement joins TRBV2 to TRBJ1-5; 7 bases are shared with TRBD1. CDR1 SNHLY and CDR2 FYNNEI come from the germline V gene. The CDR3 totals 15 residues. Trimming removed 4 bases from V and 0 bases from J; junction bases left unmatched: 3. Together with reference TRBV2 and TRBJ1-5, the CDR3 gives the full variable domain: EPEVTQTPSHQVTQMGQEVILRCVPISNHLYFYWYRQILGQKVEFLVSFYNNEISEKSEIFDDQFSVERPDGSNFTLKIRSTKLEDSAMYFCASSGQGNSNQPQHFGDGTRLSIL.

V and J are TRBV6-1 and TRBJ1-5, with a tentative D call TRBD1 (5 bases). This CDR3 has 16 residues. The germline V gene has CDR1 MNHNS and CDR2 SASEGT. Deletions cut 4 bases from V and 3 bases from J, with 16 bases between. This CDR3 reads CASSANPGLYNQPQHF. CDR3 DNA sequence: TGTGCCAGCAGTGCAAATCCGGGACTTTACAATCAGCCCCAGCATTTT.

The chain combines TRBV11-1 with TRBJ2-7; D ambiguous. CDR3 length: 14 amino acids. CDR1 is SGHAT and CDR2 is FQDESV in the germline V gene (reference sequence). V lost 6 bases, J lost 0 bases, and 12 bases lay in between. The CDR3 here is CASSRLRSSYEQYF. For the CDR3, the DNA is TGTGCCAGCAGTCGACTCCGCAGCTCCTACGAGCAGTACTTC.

The chain uses TRBV5-1 and TRBJ1-1, with 7 bases that match TRBD1. V dropped 2 bases and J dropped 0; count of bases not matched to a gene: 10. Per germline, CDR1 SGHRS and CDR2 YFSETQ. The CDR3 runs to 17 residues. In DNA form, the CDR3 reads TGCGCCAGCAGCTTATGGGCCTCCGGGACAGTGAACACTGAAGCTTTCTTT. Its protein is CASSLWASGTVNTEAFF.

The CDR3 loop is CASSVGGANTEAFF. CDR3 bases: TGTGCCAGCAGCGTTGGCGGGGCGAACACTGAAGCTTTCTTT. The genes are TRBV9 and TRBJ1-1; weak D call: TRBD1 (5 bases). CDR1 and CDR2 from the germline V gene are SGDLS and YYNGEE. CDR3 length: 14 amino acids. The V gene lost 2 bases and the J gene lost 1 base, with 9 bases spanning the gap.

This clone was observed a single time. The gene calls are TRBV5-1 and TRBJ2-5; no firm D call. CDR3 size: 16 residues. CDR1 and CDR2 (germline): SGHRS, YFSETQ. Deletions cut 4 bases from V and 5 bases from J, with 21 bases between. The DNA for the CDR3 is TGCGCCAGCAGCACCGGTCAGAGGTCCGCCGAGGAGACCCAGTACTTC. Translating gives CASSTGQRSAEETQYF.

The chain combines TRBV19 with TRBJ2-6; tentatively, D is TRBD1 (6 bases). Germline values: CDR1 LNHDA, CDR2 SQIVND (reference sequence). CDR3 length: 15 residues. With 7 bases removed from V and 4 bases from J, the gap between germline ends came to 14 bases. The chain's CDR3 is CASTPPGAGANVLTF. The DNA for the CDR3 is TGTGCCAGTACCCCACCAGGGGCCGGGGCCAACGTCCTGACTTTC.

To note about this clone: Other DNA sequences of this sample code for an identical CDR3. The CDR3 nucleotides are TGTGCCAGCAGTGAAGGGGGGGTAACTAATGAAAAACTGTTTTTT. It yields the protein CASSEGGVTNEKLFF. The gene calls are TRBV2 and TRBJ1-4; perhaps TRBD1 as D (5 bases). The length of the CDR3 is 15 residues. Between the trimmed V and J ends, which lost 1 base and 1 base, there was a span of 7 bases. The germline V gene has CDR1 SNHLY and CDR2 FYNNEI.